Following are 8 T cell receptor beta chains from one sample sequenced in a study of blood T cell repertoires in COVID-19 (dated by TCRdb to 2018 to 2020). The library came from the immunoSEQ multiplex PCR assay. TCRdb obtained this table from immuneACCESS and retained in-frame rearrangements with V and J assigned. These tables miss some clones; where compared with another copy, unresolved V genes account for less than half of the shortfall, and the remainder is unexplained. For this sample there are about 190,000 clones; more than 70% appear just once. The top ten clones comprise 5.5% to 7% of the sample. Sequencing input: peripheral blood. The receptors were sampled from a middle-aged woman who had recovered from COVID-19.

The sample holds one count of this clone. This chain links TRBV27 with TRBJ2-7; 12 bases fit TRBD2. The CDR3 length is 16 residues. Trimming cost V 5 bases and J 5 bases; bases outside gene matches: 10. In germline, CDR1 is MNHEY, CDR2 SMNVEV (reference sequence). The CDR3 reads CASSAPGLAGLHEQYF. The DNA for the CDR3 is TGTGCCAGCAGTGCGCCGGGACTAGCGGGCCTCCACGAGCAGTACTTC.

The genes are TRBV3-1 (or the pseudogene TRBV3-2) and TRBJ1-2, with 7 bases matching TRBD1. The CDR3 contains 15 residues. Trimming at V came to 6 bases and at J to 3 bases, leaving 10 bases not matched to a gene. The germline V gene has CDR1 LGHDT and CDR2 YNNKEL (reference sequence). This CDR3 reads CASSGDSRNDYGYTF. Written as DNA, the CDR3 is TGTGCCAGCAGTGGGGACAGCCGCAACGACTATGGCTACACCTTC.

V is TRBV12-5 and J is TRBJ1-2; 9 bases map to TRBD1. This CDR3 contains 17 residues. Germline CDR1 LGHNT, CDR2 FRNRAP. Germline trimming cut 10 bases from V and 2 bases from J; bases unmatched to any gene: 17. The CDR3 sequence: CATGSTRQGVLNYGYTF. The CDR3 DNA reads TGTGCTACGGGTTCAACGAGACAGGGGGTTCTAAACTATGGCTACACCTTC. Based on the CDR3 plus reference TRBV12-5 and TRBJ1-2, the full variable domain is DARVTQTPRHKVTEMGQEVTMRCQPILGHNTVFWYRQTMMQGLELLAYFRNRAPLDDSGMPKDRFSAEMPDATLATLKIQPSEPRDSAVYFCATGSTRQGVLNYGYTFGSGTRLTVV.

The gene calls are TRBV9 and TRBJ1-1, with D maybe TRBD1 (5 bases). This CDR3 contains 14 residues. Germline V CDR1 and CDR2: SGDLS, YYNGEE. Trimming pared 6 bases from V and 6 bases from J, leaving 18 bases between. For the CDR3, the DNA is TGTGCCAGCACGGGGAGGGACGGAGGGGCTGAAGCTTTCTTT. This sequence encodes CASTGRDGGAEAFF.

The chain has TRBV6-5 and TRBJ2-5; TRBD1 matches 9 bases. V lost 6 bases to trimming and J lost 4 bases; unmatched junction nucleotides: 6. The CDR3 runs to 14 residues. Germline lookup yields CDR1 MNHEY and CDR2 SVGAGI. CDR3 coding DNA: TGTGCCAGCAGGACTCCGGGACAGGGAGAGACCCAGTACTTC. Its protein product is CASRTPGQGETQYF.

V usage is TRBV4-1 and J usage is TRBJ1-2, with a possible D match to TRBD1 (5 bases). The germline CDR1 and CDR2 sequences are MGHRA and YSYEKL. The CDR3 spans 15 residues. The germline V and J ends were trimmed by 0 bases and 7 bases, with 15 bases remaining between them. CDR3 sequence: CASSQEPAPGAGYTF. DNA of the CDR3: TGCGCCAGCAGCCAAGAGCCAGCTCCTGGGGCTGGCTACACCTTC.

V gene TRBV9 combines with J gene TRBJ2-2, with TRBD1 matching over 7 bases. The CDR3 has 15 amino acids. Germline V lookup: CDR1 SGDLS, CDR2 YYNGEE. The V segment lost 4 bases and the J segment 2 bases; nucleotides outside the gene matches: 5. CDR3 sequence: CASSPGTANTGELFF. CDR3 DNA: TGTGCCAGCAGCCCCGGGACAGCAAACACCGGGGAGCTGTTTTTT.

The CDR3 loop reads CASSLQAELFF. The CDR3 coding sequence is TGTGCCAGCAGCTTACAAGCTGAACTGTTTTTT. V usage is TRBV7-9 and J usage is TRBJ1-4; no clear D gene. The CDR3 totals 11 residues. Germline CDR1 reads SEHNR; CDR2 reads FQNEAQ (reference sequence). V was cut by 2 bases and J by 12 bases, with 7 bases left in between.